The 21 T cell receptor beta chains below were found in one sample sequenced in a study of PD-1 blockade in classical Hodgkin lymphoma. All the patients suffered relapse after autologous stem cell transplantation, and brentuximab vedotin exposure differed. TCRdb's table, derived via immunoSEQ multiplex PCR, lists solely in-frame clones and lacks some. The sample has some 150,000 clones, around four fifths seen once; the top ten hold roughly 9.2%. The sequenced sample was peripheral blood mononuclear cells (PBMCs), obtained before the second cycle of nivolumab. Every receptor here comes from a human donor with classical Hodgkin lymphoma.

J is TRBJ1-1 and V is TRBV7-9, with 10 bases identical to TRBD1. Trimming cost V 3 bases and J 1 base; bases outside gene matches: 8. Germline CDR1 reads SEHNR; CDR2 reads FQNEAQ (reference sequence). The CDR3 totals 17 residues. The CDR3 loop reads CASSLAWGQGPNTEAFF. DNA for the CDR3: TGTGCCAGCAGCTTGGCCTGGGGACAGGGGCCGAACACTGAAGCTTTCTTT.

The CDR3 reads CASSDPGRPASAEAFF. Written as DNA, the CDR3 is TGCGCCAGCAGCGACCCGGGGCGGCCCGCGTCCGCTGAAGCTTTCTTT. The rearrangement joins TRBV5-1 to TRBJ1-1; a possible D gene is TRBD1 (5 bases). Trimming shortened V by 4 bases and J by 6 bases, and 22 bases separated the two germline ends. Germline CDR1 SGHRS, CDR2 YFSETQ. The CDR3 loop spans 16 amino acids.

CDR3 in amino acids: CASSIEIPGEQYF. The CDR3 nucleotides are TGTGCCAGTAGTATAGAAATACCGGGCGAGCAGTACTTC. The chain links TRBV19 to TRBJ2-7; D uncertain. The CDR3 is made up of 13 amino acids. The V gene's germline CDR1 is LNHDA and CDR2 SQIVND (reference sequence). The V gene lost 0 bases and the J gene lost 6 bases, with 9 bases spanning the gap.

The V and J genes are TRBV4-1 and TRBJ2-6; D possibly corresponds to TRBD1 (5 bases). Trimming removed 0 bases at V and 0 bases at J, with 12 bases between. In germline, CDR1 is MGHRA, CDR2 YSYEKL. The CDR3 sequence is 18 residues long. CDR3 DNA: TGCGCCAGCAGCCAAGAGGCGGCAGGGTTCTCTGGGGCCAACGTCCTGACTTTC. It translates to CASSQEAAGFSGANVLTF.

The chain joins TRBV4-3 to TRBJ2-5; 10 nucleotides agree with TRBD1. J lost 5 bases, V lost 1 base, and 1 base had no gene match. Germline-derived CDR1 and CDR2 are LGHNA and YSLEER. CDR3 length: 14 amino acids. This CDR3 reads CASSQGTGGETQYF. CDR3 coding DNA: TGCGCCAGCAGCCAAGGGACAGGGGGTGAGACCCAGTACTTC.

The chain uses TRBV10-3 and TRBJ2-2, with 9 bases fitting TRBD2. The V gene end was trimmed by 6 bases and the J gene end by 3 bases; junction bases not matched to a gene: 8. The V gene's germline CDR1 is ENHRY and CDR2 SYGVKD. This CDR3 is built from 16 residues. The CDR3 loop reads CAISPVAGADTGELFF. Written as DNA, the CDR3 is TGTGCCATCAGCCCGGTAGCGGGAGCGGACACCGGGGAGCTGTTTTTT.

This clone was observed a handful of times. The rearrangement joins TRBV11-2 to TRBJ1-3; D is undetermined. This CDR3 has 14 residues. CDR1 and CDR2 from the germline V gene are SGHAT and FQNNGV. Trimming cost V 5 bases and J 1 base, with 9 bases left between them. Written as DNA, the CDR3 is TGTGCCAGCAGCCCCGTGTGGTCTGGAAACACCATATATTTT. Translation: CASSPVWSGNTIYF. The full variable domain, in which reference TRBV11-2 and TRBJ1-3 provide the parts outside the CDR3, is EAGVAQSPRYKIIEKRQSVAFWCNPISGHATLYWYQQILGQGPKLLIQFQNNGVVDDSQLPKDRFSAERLKGVDSTLKIQPAKLEDSAVYLCASSPVWSGNTIYFGEGSWLTVV.

V usage is TRBV7-8 and J usage is TRBJ2-7; a possible D gene is TRBD1 (5 bases). V was cut by 3 bases and J by 3 bases, with 9 bases left in between. Looked up from germline, CDR1 is SGHVS and CDR2 is FQNEAQ. This CDR3 has 13 residues. CDR3 bases: TGTGCCAGCAGCTTCCAGGGTTACTACGAGCAGTACTTC. This encodes CASSFQGYYEQYF.

V gene TRBV18 combines with J gene TRBJ1-5, with 9 bases matching TRBD1. The germline V gene encodes CDR1 KGHSH and CDR2 LQKENI. This CDR3 comprises 17 residues. With V trimmed by 3 bases and J by 3 bases, 9 bases remained unmatched. CDR3 amino acids: CASSPNPGTGNNQPQHF. Here the CDR3 DNA reads TGTGCCAGCTCACCCAATCCCGGGACAGGGAACAATCAGCCCCAGCATTTT.

V usage is TRBV19 and J usage is TRBJ2-1, with TRBD1 identical over 9 bases. Germline V gene data show CDR1 as LNHDA and CDR2 as SQIVND (reference sequence). The CDR3 extends over 16 amino acids. The ends lost 6 bases at V and 5 bases at J; junction bases unmatched: 11. This CDR3 is CASRQGAAITNNEQFF. In DNA form, the CDR3 reads TGTGCCAGTAGACAGGGGGCCGCAATTACAAACAATGAGCAGTTCTTC.

V usage is TRBV21-1 and J usage is TRBJ2-5; the D call of TRBD2 is as the table states it, not checked on the DNA. TRBV21-1 is marked as a pseudogene. The CDR3 loop spans 16 amino acids. The DNA of the CDR3 is TGTGCCAGCAGCATCCGGACTAGCGGGGGGCGGGAGACCCAGTACTTC. It yields the protein CASSIRTSGGRETQYF.

V and J are TRBV6-6 and TRBJ2-1; no definite D call. Germline-derived CDR1 and CDR2 are MNHNY and SVGAGI (reference sequence). This CDR3 comprises 11 residues. Trimming took 8 bases from V and 7 from J, leaving 9 bases between them. The CDR3 sequence is CASLLRNEQFF. CDR3 in DNA: TGTGCCAGCCTCCTACGGAATGAGCAGTTCTTC.

The chain combines TRBV7-3 with TRBJ1-5; the D gene is possibly TRBD1 (6 bases). The CDR3 extends over 20 amino acids. Trimming cost V 0 bases and J 0 bases, with 21 bases left between them. Germline lookup yields CDR1 SGHTA and CDR2 FQGTGA. The DNA for the CDR3 is TGTGCCAGCAGCTTAACGTGGCTCACAGGGCCCCTTTATAGCAATCAGCCCCAGCATTTT. It specifies CASSLTWLTGPLYSNQPQHF.

A few counts support this clone. The V call is TRBV6-5, the J call TRBJ2-2; weak D call: TRBD1 (5 bases). The CDR3 extends over 14 amino acids. In germline, CDR1 is MNHEY, CDR2 SVGAGI. Trimming took 2 bases from V and 6 from J, leaving 10 bases between them. The CDR3 region is CASSYTAGPGELFF. The CDR3 DNA sequence: TGTGCCAGCAGTTACACGGCAGGGCCCGGGGAGCTGTTTTTT.

The chain employs TRBV9 and TRBJ2-7; 9 positions match TRBD2. CDR3 length: 15 residues. Germline trimming cut 0 bases from V and 1 base from J; bases unmatched to any gene: 2. Germline values: CDR1 SGDLS, CDR2 YYNGEE. The CDR3 DNA reads as TGTGCCAGCAGCGTAGCCAGCGGGGGGTCCTACGAGCAGTACTTC. Protein: CASSVASGGSYEQYF.

This clone was seen a few times. The chain uses TRBV11-2 and TRBJ2-3, with a weak D call TRBD1 (6 bases). V was cut by 5 bases and J by 2 bases, with 14 bases left in between. This CDR3 contains 15 residues. Germline CDR1 SGHAT, CDR2 FQNNGV. The chain's CDR3 is CASSRRGEHTDTQYF. As DNA, the CDR3 is TGTGCCAGCAGCCGCAGGGGAGAACACACAGATACGCAGTATTTT.

J is TRBJ2-2 and V is TRBV5-1; TRBD2 matches at 11 bases. With 4 bases clipped from V and 5 bases from J, the junction kept 4 bases outside the gene matches. Germline V gene lookup returns CDR1 SGHRS and CDR2 YFSETQ. The CDR3 contains 15 residues. The CDR3 nucleotides are TGCGCCAGCAGCACCGGGACTAGCGGAACCGGGGAGCTGTTTTTT. Translation gives CASSTGTSGTGELFF.

This chain joins TRBV5-4 and TRBJ2-7; TRBD2 matches 9 bases. Germline CDR1 SGHNT, CDR2 YYREEE (reference sequence). The junction had 8 bases not matched to a gene; V was cut back by 4 bases and J by 3 bases. The CDR3 length is 15 residues. The CDR3 DNA sequence: TGTGCCAGCAGCGACCAAGGACTAGCGAGCTACGAGCAGTACTTC. It codes for CASSDQGLASYEQYF.

CDR3 DNA: TGCGCCAGCAGCTTGGGGGTAGCGGGAGTCAGTTTTGGTGAGCAGTTCTTC. It yields the protein CASSLGVAGVSFGEQFF. This sequence joins TRBV5-1 and TRBJ2-1; 9 positions match TRBD2. The germline V gene encodes CDR1 SGHRS and CDR2 YFSETQ. The CDR3 runs 17 residues. Trimming removed 0 bases from V and 9 bases from J; junction bases left unmatched: 13.

The sample holds a few counts of this clone. Here the CDR3 DNA reads TGTGCCAGCAGTTTTACAGGGACTTCCTATGGCTACACCTTC. Translating gives CASSFTGTSYGYTF. V gene TRBV27 combines with J gene TRBJ1-2, with D perhaps matching TRBD1 (6 bases). Trimming removed 3 bases at V and 4 bases at J, with 12 bases between. The CDR3 spans 14 residues. CDR1 is MNHEY, CDR2 SMNVEV, per germline (reference sequence).

This clone was seen only a few times. The chain uses TRBV7-2 and TRBJ2-7; TRBD1 is a possible D gene (7 bases). V lost 4 bases to trimming and J lost 10 bases, with 14 bases between them. The CDR3 sequence is 12 residues long. Per the germline V gene, CDR1 is SGHTA and CDR2 is FQGNSA. CDR3 in DNA: TGTGCCAGCAGCTCCAGGGGGGTCGGCCAGTACTTC. It codes for CASSSRGVGQYF.